These T cell receptor beta chains were read from a single sample in a study of PD-L1 blockade in urothelial cancer. Only in-frame clones appear in the TCRdb table, and some are missing; sequencing was by immunoSEQ multiplex PCR. The sample includes approximately 72,000 clones, more than 75% of them seen just once. The sequences come from PBMCs, collected around atezolizumab (anti-PD-L1) treatment. These receptors were taken from a man aged 60 to 69 with urothelial cancer. Both conserved end residues are part of each CDR3. A D gene is named only where the DNA matches it firmly.

>TRBD1|TRBJ1-5|TRBV4-3
CASSQDSTGGNQPQHF
>.|TRBJ1-1|TRBV2
CASSESRQTEAFF
>TRBD1|TRBJ1-1|TRBV19
CASSIAGGEGEAFF
>TRBD1|TRBJ1-2|TRBV5-6
CASSPGTGGLIYGYTF
>.|TRBJ1-4|TRBV18
CASSQGSDEKLFF
>TRBD2|TRBJ2-3|TRBV5-1
CASSRGDRIAGGTDTQYF
>.|TRBJ2-7|TRBV9
CASSVGGWNEQYF
>TRBD2|TRBJ2-1|TRBV11-1
CASRQLAGLYNEQFF
>.|TRBJ2-2|TRBV7-8
CASSSRGGNTGELFF
>TRBD1|TRBJ2-1|TRBV7-6
CASSTQGAYNEQFF
>.|TRBJ2-5|TRBV7-2
CASSSGGVGETQYF
>TRBD2|TRBJ2-2|TRBV5-1
CASSRSSGGFTGELFF
>.|TRBJ1-1|TRBV18
CASSQNMNTEAFF
>.|TRBJ2-7|TRBV11-3
CASSLDSGTPYEQYF
>TRBD1|TRBJ2-6|TRBV6-1
CASSEVIGGFGANVLTF